Each of the 12 T cell receptor beta chains below was sequenced from the same sample in a study of blood T cell repertoires in COVID-19 (dated by TCRdb to 2020 to 2021). To prepare the library, the immunoSEQ multiplex PCR assay was applied. Imported from immuneACCESS, the table was reduced by TCRdb to in-frame sequences with V and J called. These copies leave out some clones; in studies compared against another copy, an unresolved V gene accounts for under half, and the cause of the remainder is not known. The sample yields roughly 100,000 clones; 84% were counted once. Together, the top ten hold 10% to 15% of the sample. Specimen: peripheral blood. The receptors stem from a human donor in a cohort sampled during active or convalescent COVID-19.

The gene calls are TRBV2 and TRBJ1-1, with TRBD1 matching over 7 bases. Germline CDR1 and CDR2: SNHLY and FYNNEI. The CDR3 extends over 13 amino acids. V lost 6 bases, J lost 1 base, and 2 bases stayed unmatched. CDR3 sequence (DNA): TGTGCCAGCAGGGGGGACAGGAACACTGAAGCTTTCTTT. Encoded protein: CASRGDRNTEAFF.

V is TRBV7-3 and J is TRBJ1-1, with 9 bases lining up with TRBD1. The germline CDR1 and CDR2 sequences are SGHTA and FQGTGA. CDR3 size: 14 residues. With V trimmed by 2 bases and J by 5 bases, 3 bases remained unmatched. The CDR3, as DNA: TGTGCCAGCAGCTTACGGACAGGGGAGACTGAAGCTTTCTTT. This translates into CASSLRTGETEAFF.

The chain couples TRBV10-3 to TRBJ2-1; D not certain. V was shortened by 3 bases and J by 8 bases, with 5 bases between the two germline ends. Germline V lookup: CDR1 ENHRY, CDR2 SYGVKD. The length of the CDR3 is 11 residues. CDR3 DNA sequence: TGTGCCATCAGTGATTTCGATGAGCAGTTCTTC. Its protein product is CAISDFDEQFF.

To note about this clone: Different DNA sequences within this sample yield the same CDR3. The V call is TRBV27, the J call TRBJ1-2; 8 bases fit TRBD1. The CDR3 has 14 residues. The germline gives CDR1 MNHEY, CDR2 SMNVEV (reference sequence). Trimming cost V 4 bases and J 4 bases; bases outside gene matches: 5. In DNA, the CDR3 is TGTGCCAGCAGTTCCCAGACAGGGGCCTATGGCTACACCTTC. As protein: CASSSQTGAYGYTF.

The chain carries TRBV6-4 and TRBJ2-6, with D tentatively TRBD1 (6 bases). The germline V gene has CDR1 MRHNA and CDR2 SNTAGT. Trimming left V 6 bases short and J 4 bases short, with 13 bases between. The CDR3 consists of 15 residues. The CDR3 reads CASSPNREGANVLTF. The CDR3 region has the DNA TGTGCCAGCAGCCCTAACAGGGAAGGGGCCAACGTCCTGACTTTC.

This chain uses TRBV28 with TRBJ1-5; D remains unclear. Germline V gives CDR1 MDHEN, CDR2 SYDVKM. The V end was cut by 8 bases, the J end by 11 bases, with 10 bases between. The CDR3 is made up of 10 amino acids. DNA for the CDR3: TGTGCCAGCGAATCAGTGTCCCAGCATTTT. Encoded protein: CASESVSQHF.

This chain links TRBV4-1 with TRBJ1-2; 7 nucleotides line up with TRBD1. V lost 3 bases and J lost 6; bases outside the gene matches: 13. Germline V CDR1 and CDR2: MGHRA, YSYEKL. This CDR3 has 16 residues. In nucleotides, the CDR3 is TGCGCCAGCAGCCATTCCACTGACAGGGAAGGCGATGGCTACACCTTC. Translation gives CASSHSTDREGDGYTF.

This clone was detected only a few times. V is TRBV3-1 (or the pseudogene TRBV3-2) and J is TRBJ1-6, with a tentative D call TRBD1 (5 bases). Trimming cost V 4 bases and J 7 bases, with 11 bases left between them. CDR1 LGHDT and CDR2 YNNKEL come from the germline V gene (reference sequence). The CDR3 loop spans 14 amino acids. The CDR3 coding sequence is TGTGCCAGCAGCCTTTGGGAGGGGAATTCACCCCTCCACTTT. Amino acids: CASSLWEGNSPLHF.

This clone was seen just once. The rearrangement uses TRBV2 and TRBJ2-4, with D unresolved. The germline V gene has CDR1 SNHLY and CDR2 FYNNEI. This CDR3 has 15 amino acids. Trimming shortened V by 6 bases and J by 0 bases, and 12 bases separated the two germline ends. CDR3 DNA: TGTGCCAGCAGGCCAACTATACTAGCCAAAAACATTCAGTACTTC. It is translated as CASRPTILAKNIQYF.

The chain recombines TRBV5-1 with TRBJ1-2, with 10 positions matching TRBD1. V lost 3 bases to trimming and J lost 8 bases; unmatched junction nucleotides: 10. The CDR3 covers 15 residues. Germline V gene sequence: CDR1 SGHRS, CDR2 YFSETQ. The DNA of the CDR3 is TGCGCCAGCAGCTCCGCCGGGACAGGGGTAGTCGGCTACACCTTC. Translation: CASSSAGTGVVGYTF.

This rearrangement joins TRBV10-2 to TRBJ1-1; TRBD1 aligns across 8 bases. Looked up from germline, CDR1 is WSHSY and CDR2 is SAAADI. The ends lost 5 bases at V and 6 bases at J; junction bases unmatched: 8. CDR3 length equals 14 residues. The CDR3 here is CASSSGGGSSEAFF. DNA of the CDR3: TGCGCCAGCAGTTCAGGGGGCGGTTCTTCTGAAGCTTTCTTT.

The chain uses TRBV7-9 and TRBJ1-2; TRBD1 agrees at 7 bases. The V and J ends lost 4 bases and 8 bases, in that order; junction bases with no gene match: 7. The CDR3 consists of 13 residues. Looked up from germline, CDR1 is SEHNR and CDR2 is FQNEAQ (reference sequence). The CDR3 DNA follows: TGTGCCAGCAGCTCGGGACAGATCTCCGGCTACACCTTC. Amino acids: CASSSGQISGYTF.